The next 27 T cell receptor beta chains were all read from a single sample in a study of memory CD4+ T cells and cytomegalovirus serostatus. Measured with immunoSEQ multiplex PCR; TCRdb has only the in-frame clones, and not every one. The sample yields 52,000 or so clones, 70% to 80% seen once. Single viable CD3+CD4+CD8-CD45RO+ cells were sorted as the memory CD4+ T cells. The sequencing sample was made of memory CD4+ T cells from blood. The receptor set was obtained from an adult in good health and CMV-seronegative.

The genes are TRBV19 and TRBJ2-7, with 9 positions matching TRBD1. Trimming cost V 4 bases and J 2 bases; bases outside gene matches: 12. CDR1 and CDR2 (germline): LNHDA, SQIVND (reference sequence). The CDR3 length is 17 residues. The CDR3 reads CASSRRQTGTGTYEQYF. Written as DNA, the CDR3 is TGTGCCAGTAGTAGGCGTCAAACCGGGACAGGGACCTACGAGCAGTACTTC.

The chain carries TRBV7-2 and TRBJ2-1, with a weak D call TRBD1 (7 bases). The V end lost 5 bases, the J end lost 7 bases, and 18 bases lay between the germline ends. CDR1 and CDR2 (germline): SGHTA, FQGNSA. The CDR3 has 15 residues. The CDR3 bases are TGTGCCAGCAGCCCACGAGGGGGCGCGGGGAATGAGCAGTTCTTC. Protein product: CASSPRGGAGNEQFF. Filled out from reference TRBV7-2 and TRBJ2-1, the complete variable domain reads GAGVSQSPSNKVTEKGKDVELRCDPISGHTALYWYRQSLGQGLEFLIYFQGNSAPDKSGLPSDRFSAERTGGSVSTLTIQRTQQEDSAVYLCASSPRGGAGNEQFFGPGTRLTVL.

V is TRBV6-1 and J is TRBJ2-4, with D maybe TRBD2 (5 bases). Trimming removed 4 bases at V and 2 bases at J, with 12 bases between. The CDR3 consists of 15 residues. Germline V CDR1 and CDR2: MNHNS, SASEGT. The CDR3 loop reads CASSGRRETKNIQYF. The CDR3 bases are TGTGCCAGCAGTGGACGAAGGGAGACCAAAAACATTCAGTACTTC.

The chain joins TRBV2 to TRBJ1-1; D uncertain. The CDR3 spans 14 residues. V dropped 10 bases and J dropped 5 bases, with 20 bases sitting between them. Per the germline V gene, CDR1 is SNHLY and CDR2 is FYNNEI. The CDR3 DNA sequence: TGTGCCACCTCAATGGGTACCCCTGGGACTGAAGCTTTCTTT. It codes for CATSMGTPGTEAFF.

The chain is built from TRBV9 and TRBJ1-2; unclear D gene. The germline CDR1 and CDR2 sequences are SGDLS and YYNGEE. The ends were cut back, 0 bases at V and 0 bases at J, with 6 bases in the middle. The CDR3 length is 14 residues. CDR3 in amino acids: CASSVGGTNYGYTF. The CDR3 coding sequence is TGTGCCAGCAGCGTAGGAGGCACTAACTATGGCTACACCTTC.

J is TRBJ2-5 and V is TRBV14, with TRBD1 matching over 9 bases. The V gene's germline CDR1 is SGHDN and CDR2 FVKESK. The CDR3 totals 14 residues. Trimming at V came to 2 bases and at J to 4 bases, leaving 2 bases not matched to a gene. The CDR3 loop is CASSQTGGGETQYF. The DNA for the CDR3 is TGTGCCAGCAGCCAAACAGGGGGCGGAGAGACCCAGTACTTC.

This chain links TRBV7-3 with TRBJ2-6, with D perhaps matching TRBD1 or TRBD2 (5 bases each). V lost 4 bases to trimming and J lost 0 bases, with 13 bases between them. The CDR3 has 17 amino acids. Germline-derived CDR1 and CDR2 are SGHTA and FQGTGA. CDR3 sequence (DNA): TGTGCCAGCAGCTCAGGGACCCTACCCTCTGGGGCCAACGTCCTGACTTTC. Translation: CASSSGTLPSGANVLTF.

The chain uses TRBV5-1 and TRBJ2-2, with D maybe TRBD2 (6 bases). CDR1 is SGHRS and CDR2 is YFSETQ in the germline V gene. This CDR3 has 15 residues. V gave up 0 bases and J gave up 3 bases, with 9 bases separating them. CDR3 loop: CASSLVSGDTGELFF. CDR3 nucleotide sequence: TGCGCCAGCAGCTTGGTGTCGGGGGACACCGGGGAGCTGTTTTTT.

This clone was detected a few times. This chain's CDR3 is CASSQNRGNSGNTIYF. CDR3 in DNA: TGTGCCAGCAGCCAAAACAGGGGAAACTCTGGAAACACCATATATTTT. The chain is built from TRBV5-8 and TRBJ1-3; 7 bases match TRBD1. CDR3 size: 16 residues. CDR1 and CDR2 from the germline V gene are SGHTS and YDEGEE. Trimming cost V 4 bases and J 0 bases; bases outside gene matches: 7.

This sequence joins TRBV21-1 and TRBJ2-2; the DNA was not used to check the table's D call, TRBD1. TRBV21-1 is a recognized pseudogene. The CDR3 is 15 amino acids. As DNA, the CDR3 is TGTGCCAGCAGCAAAGCAAAGGGGGCATCCGGGGAGCTGTTTTTT. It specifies CASSKAKGASGELFF.

DNA for the CDR3: TGTGCCAGCAGCGATACAGGGGAAGGGGGTGAGCAGTTCTTC. Amino acids: CASSDTGEGGEQFF. The J gene is TRBJ2-1, the V gene TRBV7-3; TRBD1 agrees at 7 bases. The CDR3 loop spans 14 amino acids. CDR1 is SGHTA and CDR2 is FQGTGA in the germline V gene. J gave up 9 bases and V 5 bases, and 10 bases lay outside the gene matches.

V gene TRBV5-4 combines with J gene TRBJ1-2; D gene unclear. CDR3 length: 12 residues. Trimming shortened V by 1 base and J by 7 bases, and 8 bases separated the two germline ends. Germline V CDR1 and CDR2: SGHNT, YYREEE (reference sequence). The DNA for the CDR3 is TGTGCCAGCAGCTTGTTACAGTCTGGCTACACCTTC. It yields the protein CASSLLQSGYTF.

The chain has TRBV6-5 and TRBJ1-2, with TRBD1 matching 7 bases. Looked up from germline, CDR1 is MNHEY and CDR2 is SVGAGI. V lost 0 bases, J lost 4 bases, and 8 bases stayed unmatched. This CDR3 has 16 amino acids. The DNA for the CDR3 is TGTGCCAGCAGTTACTCGGACAGGCCCCCCTTCTATGGCTACACCTTC. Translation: CASSYSDRPPFYGYTF.

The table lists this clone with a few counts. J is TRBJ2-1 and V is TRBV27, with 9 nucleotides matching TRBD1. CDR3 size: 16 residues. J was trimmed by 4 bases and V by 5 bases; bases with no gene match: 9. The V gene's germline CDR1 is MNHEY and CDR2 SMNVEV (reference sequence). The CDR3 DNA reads TGTGCCAGCAGTACCGGGACAGGGAGGGGATACAATGAGCAGTTCTTC. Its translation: CASSTGTGRGYNEQFF.

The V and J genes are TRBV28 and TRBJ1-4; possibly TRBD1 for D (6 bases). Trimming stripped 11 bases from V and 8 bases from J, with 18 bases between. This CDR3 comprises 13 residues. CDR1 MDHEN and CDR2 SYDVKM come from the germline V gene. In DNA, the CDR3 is TGTGCCGCCCTCGGGGACAAGGGGGAAAAACTGTTTTTT. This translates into CAALGDKGEKLFF. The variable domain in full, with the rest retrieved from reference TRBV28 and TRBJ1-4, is DVKVTQSSRYLVKRTGEKVFLECVQDMDHENMFWYRQDPGLGLRLIYFSYDVKMKEKGDIPEGYSVSREKKERFSLILESASTNQTSMYLCAALGDKGEKLFFGSGTQLSVL.

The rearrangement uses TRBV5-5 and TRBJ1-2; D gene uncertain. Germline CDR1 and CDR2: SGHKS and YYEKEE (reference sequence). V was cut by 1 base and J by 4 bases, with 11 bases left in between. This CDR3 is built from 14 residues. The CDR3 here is CASSLPHGSYGYTF. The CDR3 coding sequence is TGTGCCAGCAGCTTGCCCCACGGCAGCTATGGCTACACCTTC. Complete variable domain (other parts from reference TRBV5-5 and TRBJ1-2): DAGVTQSPTHLIKTRGQQVTLRCSPISGHKSVSWYQQVLGQGPQFIFQYYEKEERGRGNFPDRFSARQFPNYSSELNVNALLLGDSALYLCASSLPHGSYGYTFGSGTRLTVV.

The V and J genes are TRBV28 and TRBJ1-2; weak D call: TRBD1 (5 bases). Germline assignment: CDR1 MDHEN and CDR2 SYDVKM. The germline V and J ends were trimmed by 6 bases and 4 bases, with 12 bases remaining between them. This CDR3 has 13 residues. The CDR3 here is CASRPTAVYGYTF. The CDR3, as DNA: TGTGCCAGCAGACCGACAGCCGTCTATGGCTACACCTTC.

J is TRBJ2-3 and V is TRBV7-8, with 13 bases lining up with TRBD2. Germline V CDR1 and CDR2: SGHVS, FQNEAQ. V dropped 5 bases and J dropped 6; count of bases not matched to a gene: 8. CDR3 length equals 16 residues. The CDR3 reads CASSGRLAGGRDTQYF. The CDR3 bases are TGTGCCAGCAGCGGGCGACTAGCGGGAGGCCGTGATACGCAGTATTTT. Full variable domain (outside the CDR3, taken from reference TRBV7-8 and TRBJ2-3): GAGVSQSPRYKVAKRGQDVALRCDPISGHVSLFWYQQALGQGPEFLTYFQNEAQLDKSGLPSDRFFAERPEGSVSTLKIQRTQQEDSAVYLCASSGRLAGGRDTQYFGPGTRLTVL.

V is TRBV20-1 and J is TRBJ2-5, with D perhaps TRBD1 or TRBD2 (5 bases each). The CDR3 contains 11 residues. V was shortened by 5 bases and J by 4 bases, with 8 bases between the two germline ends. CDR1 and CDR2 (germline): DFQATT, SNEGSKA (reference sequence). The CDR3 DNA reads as TGCAGTGCTGGGGACCCAGAGACCCAGTACTTC. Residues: CSAGDPETQYF.

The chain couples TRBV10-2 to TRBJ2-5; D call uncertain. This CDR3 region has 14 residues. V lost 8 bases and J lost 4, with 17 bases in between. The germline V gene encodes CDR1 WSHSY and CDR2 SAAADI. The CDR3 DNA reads TGCGCCAGCTCGCTGCCCGGCCCCGGAGAGACCCAGTACTTC. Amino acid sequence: CASSLPGPGETQYF.

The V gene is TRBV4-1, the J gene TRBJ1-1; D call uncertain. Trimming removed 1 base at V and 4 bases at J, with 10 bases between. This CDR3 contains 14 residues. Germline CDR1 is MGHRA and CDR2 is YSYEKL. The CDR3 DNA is TGCGCCAGCAGCCAAGTTTCCGGGGTCACTGAAGCTTTCTTT. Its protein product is CASSQVSGVTEAFF.

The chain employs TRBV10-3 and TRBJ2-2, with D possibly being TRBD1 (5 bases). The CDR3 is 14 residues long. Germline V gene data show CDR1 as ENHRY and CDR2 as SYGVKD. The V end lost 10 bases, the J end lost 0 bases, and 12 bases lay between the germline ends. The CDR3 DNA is TGTGCCACCTCAGGGTCAGCGAACACCGGGGAGCTGTTTTTT. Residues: CATSGSANTGELFF.

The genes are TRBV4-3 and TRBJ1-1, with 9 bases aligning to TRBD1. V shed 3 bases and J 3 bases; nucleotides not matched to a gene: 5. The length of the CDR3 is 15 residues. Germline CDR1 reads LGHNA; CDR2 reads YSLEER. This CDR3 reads CASSQMDRGDTEAFF. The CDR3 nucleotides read TGCGCCAGCAGCCAGATGGACAGGGGAGACACTGAAGCTTTCTTT.

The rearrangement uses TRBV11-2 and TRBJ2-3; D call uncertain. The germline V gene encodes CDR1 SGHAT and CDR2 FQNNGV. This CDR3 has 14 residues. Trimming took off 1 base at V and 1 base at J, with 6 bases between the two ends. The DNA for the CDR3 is TGTGCCAGCAGCTTAGCCCCTGGCACAGATACGCAGTATTTT. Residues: CASSLAPGTDTQYF.

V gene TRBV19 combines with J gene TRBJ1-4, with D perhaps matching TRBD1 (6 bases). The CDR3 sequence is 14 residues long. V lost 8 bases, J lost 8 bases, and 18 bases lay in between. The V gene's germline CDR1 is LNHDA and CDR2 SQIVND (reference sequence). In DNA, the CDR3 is TGTGCCAGTGATCCCACAGGGTCTCGAGAAAAACTGTTTTTT. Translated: CASDPTGSREKLFF.

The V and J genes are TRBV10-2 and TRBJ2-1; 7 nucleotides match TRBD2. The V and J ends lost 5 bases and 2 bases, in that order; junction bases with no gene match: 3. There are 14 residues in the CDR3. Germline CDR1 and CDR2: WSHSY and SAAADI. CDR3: CASSISGPYNEQFF. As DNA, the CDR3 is TGCGCCAGCAGTATTAGCGGGCCCTACAATGAGCAGTTCTTC.

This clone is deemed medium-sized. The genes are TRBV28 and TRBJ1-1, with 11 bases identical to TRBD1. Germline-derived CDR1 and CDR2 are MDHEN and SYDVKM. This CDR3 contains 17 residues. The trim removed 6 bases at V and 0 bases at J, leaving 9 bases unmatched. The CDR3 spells CASRRAGQGVMNTEAFF. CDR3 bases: TGTGCCAGCAGGCGGGCGGGACAGGGGGTGATGAACACTGAAGCTTTCTTT.